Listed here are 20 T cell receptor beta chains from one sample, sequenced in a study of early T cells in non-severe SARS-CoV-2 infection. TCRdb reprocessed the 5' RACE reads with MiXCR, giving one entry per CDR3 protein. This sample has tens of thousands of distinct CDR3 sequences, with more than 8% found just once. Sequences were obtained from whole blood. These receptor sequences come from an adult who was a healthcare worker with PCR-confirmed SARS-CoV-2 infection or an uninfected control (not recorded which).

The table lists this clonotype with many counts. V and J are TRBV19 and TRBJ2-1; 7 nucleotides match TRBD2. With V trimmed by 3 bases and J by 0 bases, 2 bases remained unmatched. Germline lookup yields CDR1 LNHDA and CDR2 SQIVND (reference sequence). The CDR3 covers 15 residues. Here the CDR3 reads CASSISGVSYNEQFF. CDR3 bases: TGTGCCAGTAGTATCAGCGGGGTCTCCTACAATGAGCAGTTCTTC.

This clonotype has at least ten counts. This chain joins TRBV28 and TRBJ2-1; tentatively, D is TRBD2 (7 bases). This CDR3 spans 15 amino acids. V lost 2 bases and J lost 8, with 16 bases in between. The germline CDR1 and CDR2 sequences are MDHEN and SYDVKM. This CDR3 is CASSLGGGAVHEQFF. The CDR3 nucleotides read TGTGCCAGCAGTTTAGGTGGGGGGGCCGTCCATGAGCAGTTCTTC.

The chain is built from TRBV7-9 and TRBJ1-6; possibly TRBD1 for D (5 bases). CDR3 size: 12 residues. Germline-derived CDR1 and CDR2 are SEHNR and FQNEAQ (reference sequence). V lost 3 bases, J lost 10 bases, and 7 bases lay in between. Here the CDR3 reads CASSFPGSPLHF. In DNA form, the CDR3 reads TGTGCCAGCAGCTTTCCAGGGTCACCCCTCCACTTT.

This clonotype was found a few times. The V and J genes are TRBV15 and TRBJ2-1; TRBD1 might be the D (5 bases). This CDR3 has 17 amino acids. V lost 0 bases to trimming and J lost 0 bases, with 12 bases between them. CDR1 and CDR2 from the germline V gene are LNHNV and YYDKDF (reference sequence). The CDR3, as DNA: TGTGCCACCAGCAGAGATGGGGCCGTGGGCTCCTACAATGAGCAGTTCTTC. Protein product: CATSRDGAVGSYNEQFF.

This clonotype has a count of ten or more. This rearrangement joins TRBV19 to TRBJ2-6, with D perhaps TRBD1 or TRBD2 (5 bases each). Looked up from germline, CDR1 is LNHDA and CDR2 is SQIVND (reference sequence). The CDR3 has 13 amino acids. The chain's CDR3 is CASGQSGANVLTF. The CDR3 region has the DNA TGTGCTTCGGGGCAGTCTGGGGCCAACGTCCTGACTTTC.

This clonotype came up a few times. The CDR3 reads CASSYIPQGRDGYTF. The CDR3 region has the DNA TGTGCCAGCAGTTATATCCCACAGGGTAGAGATGGCTACACCTTC. V gene TRBV6-2 or TRBV6-3 combines with J gene TRBJ1-2; tentative D call: TRBD1 (6 bases). V shed 3 bases and J shed 6 bases, with 17 bases lying between them. Germline CDR1 MNHEY, CDR2 SVGEGT. The CDR3 contains 15 residues.

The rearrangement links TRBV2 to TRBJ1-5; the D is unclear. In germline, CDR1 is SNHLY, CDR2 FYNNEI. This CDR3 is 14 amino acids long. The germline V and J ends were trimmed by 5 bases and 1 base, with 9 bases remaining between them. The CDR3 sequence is CASSRLRSNQPQHF. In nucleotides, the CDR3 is TGTGCCAGCAGTCGCTTAAGGAGCAATCAGCCCCAGCATTTT.

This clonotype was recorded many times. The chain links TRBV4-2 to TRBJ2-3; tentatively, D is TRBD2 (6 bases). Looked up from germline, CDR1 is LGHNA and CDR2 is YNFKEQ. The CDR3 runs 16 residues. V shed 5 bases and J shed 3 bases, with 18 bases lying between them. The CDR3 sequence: CASSASGTGATDTQYF. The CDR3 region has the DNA TGTGCCAGCAGCGCATCCGGGACTGGGGCTACAGATACGCAGTATTTT.

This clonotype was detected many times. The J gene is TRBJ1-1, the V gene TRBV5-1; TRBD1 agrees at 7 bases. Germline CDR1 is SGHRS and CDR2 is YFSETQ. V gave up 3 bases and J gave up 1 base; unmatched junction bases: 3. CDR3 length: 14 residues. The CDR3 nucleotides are TGCGCCAGCAGCTGGGACAGACCGAACACTGAAGCTTTCTTT. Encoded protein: CASSWDRPNTEAFF.

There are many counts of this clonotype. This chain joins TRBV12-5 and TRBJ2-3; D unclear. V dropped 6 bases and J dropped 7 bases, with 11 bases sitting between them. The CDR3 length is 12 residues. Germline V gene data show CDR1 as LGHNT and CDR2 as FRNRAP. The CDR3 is CASGPGTHTQYF. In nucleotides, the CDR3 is TGTGCTAGTGGCCCGGGCACCCATACGCAGTATTTT.

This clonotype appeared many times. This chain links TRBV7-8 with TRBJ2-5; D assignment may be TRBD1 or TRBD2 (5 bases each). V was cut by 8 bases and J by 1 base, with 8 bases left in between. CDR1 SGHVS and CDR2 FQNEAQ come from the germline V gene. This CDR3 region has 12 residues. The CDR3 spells CASAGTQETQYF. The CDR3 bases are TGTGCCAGCGCCGGGACCCAAGAGACCCAGTACTTC.

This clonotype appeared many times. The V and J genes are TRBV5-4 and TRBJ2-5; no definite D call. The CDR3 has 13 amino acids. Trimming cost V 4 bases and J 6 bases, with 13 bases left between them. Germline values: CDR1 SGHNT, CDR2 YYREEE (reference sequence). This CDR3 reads CASSPRREQTQYF. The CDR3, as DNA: TGTGCCAGCAGCCCGCGCCGAGAGCAGACCCAGTACTTC.

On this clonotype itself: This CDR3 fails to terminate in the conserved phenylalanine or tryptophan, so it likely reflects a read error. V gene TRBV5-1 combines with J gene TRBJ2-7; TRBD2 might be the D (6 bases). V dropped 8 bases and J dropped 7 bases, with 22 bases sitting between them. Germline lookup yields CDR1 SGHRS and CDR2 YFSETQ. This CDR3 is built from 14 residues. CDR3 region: CASRWGDHLGEQYL. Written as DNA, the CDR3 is TGCGCCAGTCGCTGGGGGGACCATTTAGGAGAGCAGTACCTC.

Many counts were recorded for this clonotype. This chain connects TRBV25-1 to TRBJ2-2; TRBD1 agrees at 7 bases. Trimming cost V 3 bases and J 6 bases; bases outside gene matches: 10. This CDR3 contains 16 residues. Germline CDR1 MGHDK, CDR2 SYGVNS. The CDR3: CASSEVGQARAGELFF. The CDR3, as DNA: TGTGCCAGCAGTGAGGTCGGACAGGCAAGGGCCGGGGAGCTGTTTTTT.

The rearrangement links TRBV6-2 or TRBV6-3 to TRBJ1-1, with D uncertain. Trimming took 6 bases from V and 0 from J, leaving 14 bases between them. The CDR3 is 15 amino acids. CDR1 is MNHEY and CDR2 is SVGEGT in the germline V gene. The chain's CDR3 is CASSTSSQVNTEAFF. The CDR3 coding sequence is TGTGCCAGCAGCACCTCCTCCCAGGTGAACACTGAAGCTTTCTTT.

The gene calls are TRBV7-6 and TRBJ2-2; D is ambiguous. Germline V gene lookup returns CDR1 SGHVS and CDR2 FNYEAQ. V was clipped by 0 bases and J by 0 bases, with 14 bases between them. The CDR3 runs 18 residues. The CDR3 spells CASSLALAGAANTGELFF. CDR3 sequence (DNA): TGTGCCAGCAGCTTAGCGCTGGCAGGCGCTGCGAACACCGGGGAGCTGTTTTTT. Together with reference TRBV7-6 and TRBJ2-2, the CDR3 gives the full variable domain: GAGVSQSPRYKVTKRGQDVALRCDPISGHVSLYWYRQALGQGPEFLTYFNYEAQQDKSGLPNDRFSAERPEGSISTLTIQRTEQRDSAMYRCASSLALAGAANTGELFFGEGSRLTVL.

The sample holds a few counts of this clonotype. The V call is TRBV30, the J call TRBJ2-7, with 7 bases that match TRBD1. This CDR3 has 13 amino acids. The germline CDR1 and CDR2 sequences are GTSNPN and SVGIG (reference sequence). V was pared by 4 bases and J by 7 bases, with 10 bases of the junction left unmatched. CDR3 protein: CAWNDRANKEQYF. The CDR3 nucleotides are TGTGCCTGGAACGACAGGGCGAATAAAGAGCAGTACTTC.

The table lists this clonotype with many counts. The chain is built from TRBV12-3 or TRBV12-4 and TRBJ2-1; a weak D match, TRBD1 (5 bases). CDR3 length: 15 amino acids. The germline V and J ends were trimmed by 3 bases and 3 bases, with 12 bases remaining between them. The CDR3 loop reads CASSLQGTVYNEQFF. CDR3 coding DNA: TGTGCCAGCAGTTTGCAGGGTACAGTCTACAATGAGCAGTTCTTC.

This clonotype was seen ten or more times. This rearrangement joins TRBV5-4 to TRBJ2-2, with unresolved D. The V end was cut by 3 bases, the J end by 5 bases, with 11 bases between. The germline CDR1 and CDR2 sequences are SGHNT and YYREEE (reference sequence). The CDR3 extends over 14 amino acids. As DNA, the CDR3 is TGTGCCAGCAGCTCTCCGACGGCGACCGGGGAGCTGTTTTTT. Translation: CASSSPTATGELFF.

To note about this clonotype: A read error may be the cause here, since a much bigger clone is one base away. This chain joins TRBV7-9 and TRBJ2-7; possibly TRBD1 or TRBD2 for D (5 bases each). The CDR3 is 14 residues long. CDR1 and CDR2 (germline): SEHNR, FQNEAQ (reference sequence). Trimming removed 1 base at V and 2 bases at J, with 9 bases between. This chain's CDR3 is CASSLERGPYEQYF. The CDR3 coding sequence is TGTGCCAGCAGCTTAGAGAGGGGACCCTACGAGCAGTACTTC.